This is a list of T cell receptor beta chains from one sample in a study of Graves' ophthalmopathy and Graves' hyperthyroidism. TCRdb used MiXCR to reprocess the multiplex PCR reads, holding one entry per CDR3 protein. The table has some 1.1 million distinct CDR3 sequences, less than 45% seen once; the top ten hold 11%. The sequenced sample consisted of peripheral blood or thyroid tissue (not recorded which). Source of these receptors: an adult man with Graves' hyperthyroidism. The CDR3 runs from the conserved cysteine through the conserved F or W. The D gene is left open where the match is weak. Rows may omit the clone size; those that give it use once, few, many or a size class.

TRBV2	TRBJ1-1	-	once	TGTGCCAGCAGGAAACAGGCTTCTGAAGCTTTCTTT	CASRKQASEAFF
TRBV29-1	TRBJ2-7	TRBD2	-	TGCAGCGCTGCGGCAGGGAGGGATCAGTACTTC	CSAAAGRDQYF
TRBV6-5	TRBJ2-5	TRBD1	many	TGTGCCAGCAGTTACGACAGGGGGCGGGAGACCCAGTACTTC	CASSYDRGRETQYF
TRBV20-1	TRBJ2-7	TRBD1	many	TGCAGTGCTAGAGAGGGACAGAACGAGCAGTACTTC	CSAREGQNEQYF
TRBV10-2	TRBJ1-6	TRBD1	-	TGTGCCAGCAGCCTGTCGACAGGGGGAAAACAGTCTCCCCTCCACTTT	CASSLSTGGKQSPLHF
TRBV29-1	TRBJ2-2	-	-	TGCAGCTTCGGCACCGGGGAGCTGTTTTTT	CSFGTGELFF
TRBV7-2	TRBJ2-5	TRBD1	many	TGTGCCAGCAGCGTAGGACAGGATCAGACCCAGTACTTC	CASSVGQDQTQYF
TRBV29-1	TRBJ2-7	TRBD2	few	TGCAGCGCAAGACTAGCGGGGGGACTAACTAGCTCCTACGAGCAGTACTTC	CSARLAGGLTSSYEQYF
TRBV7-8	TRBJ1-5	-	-	TGTGCCAGCAGCCAACTCGGGATACCGAACACCGGGGAATTGCAGCCCCAGCATTTT	CASSQLGIPNTGELQPQHF
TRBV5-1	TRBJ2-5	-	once	TGCGCCAGCGGCTTGGAGGAAGGGGTGGGTGAGACCCAGTACTTC	CASGLEEGVGETQYF
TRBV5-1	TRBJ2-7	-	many	TGCGCCAGCAGCCCAACCGGGACACCAACCTACGAGCAGTACTTC	CASSPTGTPTYEQYF
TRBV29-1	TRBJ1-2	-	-	TGCAGCGTTGAACCCGTGGGCAGGGGAGATGGCTACACCTTC	CSVEPVGRGDGYTF
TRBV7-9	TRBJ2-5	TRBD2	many	TGTGCCAGCAGCTTGCCCCCGGGACTAGCGGGGGGGCGTGAGACCCAGTACTTC	CASSLPPGLAGGRETQYF
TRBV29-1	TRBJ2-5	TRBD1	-	TGCAGCGTGAGAGACAGGGAGTCGGAGACCCAGTACTTC	CSVRDRESETQYF
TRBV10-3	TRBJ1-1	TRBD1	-	TGTGCCAGCAGTTACTTACCGGGACAGGCGCCGAACACTGAAGCTTTCTTT	CASSYLPGQAPNTEAFF
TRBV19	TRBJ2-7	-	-	TGTGCCAGTAGTTCGCGGGACAGAATGGTCCACGAGCAGTACTTC	CASSSRDRMVHEQYF
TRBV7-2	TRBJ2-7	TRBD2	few	TGTGCCAGCAGCTTTCTAGCGGGGGGGCCGGGGGTCGAGCAGTACTTC	CASSFLAGGPGVEQYF
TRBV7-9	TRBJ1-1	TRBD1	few	TGTGCCAGCAGTGGGGGCTGGATTGCAGGGGGGAACACTGAAGCTTTCTTT	CASSGGWIAGGNTEAFF
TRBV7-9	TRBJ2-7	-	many	TGTGCCAGCAGCTTAGGGGGGCCGACCTACGAGCAGTACTTC	CASSLGGPTYEQYF
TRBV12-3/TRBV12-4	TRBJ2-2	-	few	TGTGCCAGCAGTTCGAGCGGGCCTCACGGTAACACCGGGGAGCTGTTTTTT	CASSSSGPHGNTGELFF
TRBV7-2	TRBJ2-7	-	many	TGTGCCAGCAGTTCGGACCGGGAGCGGAACTCCTACGAGCAGTACTTC	CASSSDRERNSYEQYF
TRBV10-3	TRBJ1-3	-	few	TGTGCCACCTGGACGGGAAGCTCTGGAAACACCATATATTTT	CATWTGSSGNTIYF
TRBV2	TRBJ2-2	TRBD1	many	TGTGCCAGCAGTCGGACGGGACAGGGATGGAACGGGGAGCTGTTTTTT	CASSRTGQGWNGELFF
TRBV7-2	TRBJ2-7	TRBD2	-	TGTGCCAGCAGCCAGAGCGGGGCGACCTACGAGCAGTACTTC	CASSQSGATYEQYF
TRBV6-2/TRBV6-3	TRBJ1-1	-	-	TGTACCAGGGGCATGAACACTGAAGCTTTCTTT	CTRGMNTEAFF
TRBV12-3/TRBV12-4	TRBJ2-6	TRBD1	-	TGTGCCAGCAGTTTCTTATCTGGACAGGGAGGCTCTGGGGCCAACGTCCTGACTTTC	CASSFLSGQGGSGANVLTF
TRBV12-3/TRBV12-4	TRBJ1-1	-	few	TGTGCCAGCAGATCGACAGGTTGGACTGAAGCTTTCTTT	CASRSTGWTEAFF
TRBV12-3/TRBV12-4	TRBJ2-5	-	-	TGTGCCAGCAGTTTACGGGCGGTGGAGACCCAGTACTTC	CASSLRAVETQYF
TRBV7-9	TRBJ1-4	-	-	TGTGCCAGCAGCTTAAAACTATGGGCCGCTCATTCTACGTCTGAAAAACTGTTTTTT	CASSLKLWAAHSTSEKLFF